Here is one T cell receptor beta chain with its context. Its antigen is currently unknown. The CDR3 contains 14 residues. Per germline, CDR1 SGHDN and CDR2 FVKESK. The V gene lost 0 bases and the J gene lost 8 bases, with 13 bases spanning the gap. The repertoire was sequenced with immunoSEQ multiplex PCR; TCRdb's copy has only in-frame clones and lacks some. The sample yields 150,000 to 200,000 clones, about 88% seen once. The data belong to a study of cytomegalovirus exposure and HLA in healthy donors. The study, taken as a whole, reports: Many donors carried some public TCRs, although rarity characterized most TCR sequences.

This rearrangement joins TRBV14 to TRBJ1-2; D perhaps matches TRBD1 (6 bases). Sequenced: PBMCs. This clonotype originated in a young woman in good health and CMV-seronegative. The CDR3 DNA reads TGTGCCAGCAGCCAAGAATACAGGGCGAGCGGCTACACCTTC. Its translation is CASSQEYRASGYTF.